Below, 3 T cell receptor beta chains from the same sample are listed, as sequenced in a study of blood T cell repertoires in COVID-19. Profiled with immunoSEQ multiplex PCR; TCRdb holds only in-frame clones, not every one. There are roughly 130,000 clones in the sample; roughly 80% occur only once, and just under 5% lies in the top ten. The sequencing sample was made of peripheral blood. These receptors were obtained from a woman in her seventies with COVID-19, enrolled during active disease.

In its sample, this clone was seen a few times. The CDR3 nucleotides read TGTGCCAGCAGCTTAGATGCGGGGGGGCAAGAGCAGTACTTC. This gives the protein CASSLDAGGQEQYF. This chain links TRBV5-4 with TRBJ2-7, with 9 bases lining up with TRBD2. The CDR3 is made up of 14 amino acids. From germline, CDR1 is SGHNT and CDR2 YYREEE (reference sequence). V lost 2 bases and J lost 7; bases outside the gene matches: 7.

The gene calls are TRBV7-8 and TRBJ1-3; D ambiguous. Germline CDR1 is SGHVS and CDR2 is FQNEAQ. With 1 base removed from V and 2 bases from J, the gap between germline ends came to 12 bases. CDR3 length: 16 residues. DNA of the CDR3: TGTGCCAGCAGCTTAGGGATGGGAGGAGCTGGAAACACCATATATTTT. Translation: CASSLGMGGAGNTIYF.

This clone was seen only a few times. CDR3: CASSTSPGGTSYEQYF. The CDR3 region has the DNA TGTGCCAGTAGTACCTCCCCGGGGGGCACTTCCTACGAGCAGTACTTC. This chain connects TRBV19 to TRBJ2-7, with D maybe TRBD2 (7 bases). The CDR3 has 16 amino acids. The V gene's germline CDR1 is LNHDA and CDR2 SQIVND (reference sequence). Trimming shortened V by 4 bases and J by 1 base, and 17 bases separated the two germline ends.